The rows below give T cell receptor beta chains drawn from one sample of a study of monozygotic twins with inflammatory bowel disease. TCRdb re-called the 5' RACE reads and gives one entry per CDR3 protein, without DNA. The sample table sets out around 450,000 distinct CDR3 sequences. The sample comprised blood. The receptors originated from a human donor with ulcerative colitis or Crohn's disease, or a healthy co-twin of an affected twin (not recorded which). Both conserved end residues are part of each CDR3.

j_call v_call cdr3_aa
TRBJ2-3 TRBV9 CASNGPIGGAQYF
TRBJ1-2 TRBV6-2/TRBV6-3 CASRQGRDYGYTF
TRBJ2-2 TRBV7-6 CASSSRQSNTGELFF
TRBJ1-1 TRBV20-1 CSARDRQQQLNTEAFF
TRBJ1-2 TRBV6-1 CASSPTTSGIVNYGYTF
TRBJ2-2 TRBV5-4 CASSPTSVGELFF
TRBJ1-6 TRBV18 CASSPGDNNSPLHF
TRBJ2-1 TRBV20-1 CSASTLVGEQFF
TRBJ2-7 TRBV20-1 CSARVGDEQYF
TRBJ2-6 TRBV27 CASSPAGASGANVLTF
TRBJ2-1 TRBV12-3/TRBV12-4 CASSPGTGALNEQFF
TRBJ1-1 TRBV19 CASSKRQGDSNTEAFF